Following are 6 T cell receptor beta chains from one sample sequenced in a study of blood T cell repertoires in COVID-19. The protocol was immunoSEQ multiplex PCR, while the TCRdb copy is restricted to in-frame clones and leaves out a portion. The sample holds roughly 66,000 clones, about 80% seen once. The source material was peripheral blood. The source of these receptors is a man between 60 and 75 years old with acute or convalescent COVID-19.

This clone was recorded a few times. The CDR3 bases are TGTGCCAGCACCGGGACAGCCTATGGCTACACCTTC. Its protein product is CASTGTAYGYTF. The chain combines TRBV6-7 with TRBJ1-2, with 7 bases aligning to TRBD1. TRBV6-7 is labeled an ORF, and its function is uncertain. V shed 7 bases, J shed 4 bases, and the junction held 3 bases outside the gene matches. CDR3 length equals 12 residues.

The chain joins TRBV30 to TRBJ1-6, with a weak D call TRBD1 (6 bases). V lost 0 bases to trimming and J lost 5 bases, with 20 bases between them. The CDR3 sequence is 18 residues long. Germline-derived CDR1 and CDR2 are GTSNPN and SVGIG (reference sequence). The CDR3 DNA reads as TGTGCCTGGAGTGTACTTATCGGGGGGCGAAATAATAATTCACCCCTCCACTTT. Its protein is CAWSVLIGGRNNNSPLHF. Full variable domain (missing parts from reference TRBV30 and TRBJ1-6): SQTIHQWPATLVQPVGSPLSLECTVEGTSNPNLYWYRQAAGRGLQLLFYSVGIGQISSEVPQNLSASRPQDRQFILSSKKLLLSDSGFYLCAWSVLIGGRNNNSPLHFGNGTRLTVT.

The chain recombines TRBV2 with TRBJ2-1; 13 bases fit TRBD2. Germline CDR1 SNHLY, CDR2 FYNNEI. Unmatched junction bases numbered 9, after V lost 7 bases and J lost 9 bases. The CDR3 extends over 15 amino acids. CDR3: CASKLTSGGAGEQFF. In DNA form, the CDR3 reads TGTGCCAGCAAGTTAACTAGCGGGGGGGCCGGTGAGCAGTTCTTC.

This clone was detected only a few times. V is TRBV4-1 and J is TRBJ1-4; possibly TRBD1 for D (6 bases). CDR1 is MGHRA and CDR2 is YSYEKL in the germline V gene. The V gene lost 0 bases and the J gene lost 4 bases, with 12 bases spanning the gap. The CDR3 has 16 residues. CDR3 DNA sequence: TGCGCCAGCAGCCAAGACAGGGTCAGGGGTAATGAAAAACTGTTTTTT. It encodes CASSQDRVRGNEKLFF.

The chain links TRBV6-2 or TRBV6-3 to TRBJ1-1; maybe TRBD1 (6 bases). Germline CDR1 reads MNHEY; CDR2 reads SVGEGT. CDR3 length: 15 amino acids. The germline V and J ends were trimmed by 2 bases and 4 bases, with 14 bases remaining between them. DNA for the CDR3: TGTGCCAGCAGTTACGGAGGACTAGGGGGCACTGAAGCTTTCTTT. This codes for CASSYGGLGGTEAFF.

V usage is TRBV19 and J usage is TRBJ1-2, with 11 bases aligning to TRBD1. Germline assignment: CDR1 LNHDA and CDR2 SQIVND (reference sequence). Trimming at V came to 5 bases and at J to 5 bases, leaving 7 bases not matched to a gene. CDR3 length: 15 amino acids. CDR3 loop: CASSPGTGGVYGYTF. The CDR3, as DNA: TGTGCCAGTAGTCCGGGGACAGGGGGGGTGTATGGCTACACCTTC.